These 16 T cell receptor beta chains were all obtained from the same sample, sequenced in a study of OX40 agonist ivuxolimab in advanced cancers. Sequencing was performed with immunoSEQ multiplex PCR; in TCRdb, only in-frame clones are kept and a portion is missing. The sample contains about 60,000 clones, around nine tenths of which appear only once. The sequences come from CD4+ or CD8+ T cells sorted from blood, collected in a trial of the OX40 agonist ivuxolimab. All receptors come from an adult with an advanced solid tumor such as melanoma, head and neck, liver or kidney cancer.

This chain connects TRBV19 to TRBJ1-1; D remains unclear. CDR3 size: 13 residues. Germline lookup yields CDR1 LNHDA and CDR2 SQIVND (reference sequence). V was pared by 1 base and J by 1 base, with 4 bases between. The CDR3 DNA is TGTGCCAGTAGTATAGCGCAGAACACTGAAGCTTTCTTT. It translates to CASSIAQNTEAFF.

The chain is built from TRBV7-2 and TRBJ1-4; D is ambiguous. Trimming took 5 bases from V and 3 from J, leaving 10 bases between them. The CDR3 extends over 14 amino acids. CDR1 and CDR2 (germline): SGHTA, FQGNSA. The CDR3 loop is CASSPRWPNEKLFF. CDR3 nucleotides: TGTGCCAGCAGCCCAAGGTGGCCTAATGAAAAACTGTTTTTT.

J is TRBJ2-1 and V is TRBV19; 10 nucleotides match TRBD2. Germline V gene data show CDR1 as LNHDA and CDR2 as SQIVND (reference sequence). The CDR3 has 16 amino acids. V shed 3 bases, J shed 8 bases, and the junction held 10 bases outside the gene matches. The CDR3 sequence is CASSMARTSGSYEQFF. The DNA of the CDR3 is TGTGCCAGTAGTATGGCAAGGACTAGCGGATCCTATGAGCAGTTCTTC.

This clone was recorded once. The rearrangement links TRBV6-5 to TRBJ2-7; D might be TRBD1 (5 bases). The CDR3 runs 14 residues. V was cut by 6 bases and J by 3 bases, with 15 bases left in between. Germline V gene data show CDR1 as MNHEY and CDR2 as SVGAGI. The DNA of the CDR3 is TGTGCCAGCAGCTCAGTGACAGTAAACTACGAGCAGTACTTC. Translation: CASSSVTVNYEQYF.

This clone was seen only once. The CDR3, as DNA: TGTGCCTGGAGTGTACTGGGGGAGAGCTCCTACGAGCAGTACTTC. It translates to CAWSVLGESSYEQYF. The rearrangement links TRBV30 to TRBJ2-7; either TRBD1 or TRBD2 may fit D (5 bases each). The CDR3 spans 15 residues. Per the germline V gene, CDR1 is GTSNPN and CDR2 is SVGIG (reference sequence). V was trimmed by 0 bases and J by 0 bases, leaving 12 bases between them.

CDR3 sequence reads: CASSRGSYNEQFF. The CDR3 nucleotides read TGTGCCAGCAGCCGGGGCTCCTACAATGAGCAGTTCTTC. The chain couples TRBV7-3 to TRBJ2-1; a possible D gene is TRBD2 (5 bases). Germline V gene lookup returns CDR1 SGHTA and CDR2 FQGTGA. V was cut by 5 bases and J by 0 bases, with 5 bases left in between. This CDR3 has 13 residues.

CDR3 amino acids: CASSPPPGAYEQYF. CDR3 nucleotide sequence: TGTGCCAGCAGCCCGCCCCCAGGTGCCTACGAGCAGTACTTC. The chain has TRBV11-2 and TRBJ2-7; D is ambiguous. Germline assignment: CDR1 SGHAT and CDR2 FQNNGV. The CDR3 has 14 amino acids. The V end lost 5 bases, the J end lost 2 bases, and 13 bases lay between the germline ends.

The rearrangement joins TRBV29-1 to TRBJ1-1; D gene ambiguous. V dropped 4 bases and J dropped 9 bases, with 6 bases sitting between them. Germline assignment: CDR1 SQVTM and CDR2 ANQGSEA. The CDR3 consists of 9 residues. CDR3 sequence: CSVVAQAFF. CDR3 sequence (DNA): TGCAGCGTTGTGGCGCAAGCTTTCTTT.

The rearrangement uses TRBV10-3 and TRBJ2-5, with TRBD1 matching over 7 bases. The V and J ends lost 6 bases and 3 bases, in that order; junction bases with no gene match: 4. CDR3 length: 13 amino acids. Germline CDR1 is ENHRY and CDR2 is SYGVKD. The CDR3 is CAISYDREETQYF. Here the CDR3 DNA reads TGTGCCATCAGCTACGACAGGGAAGAGACCCAGTACTTC.

A remark on this clone: One end of the junction does not line up with germline, which may come from a read error. The V gene is TRBV28, the J gene TRBJ2-3; D ambiguous. The CDR3 has 16 residues. Germline CDR1 reads MDHEN; CDR2 reads SYDVKM. CDR3 in amino acids: CASSPPSNHRTDTQYF. CDR3 nucleotide sequence: TGTGCCAGCAGTCCCCCCTCTAACCACCGCACGGATACGCAGTATTTT.

The chain joins TRBV4-1 to TRBJ2-7; 11 bases are a match to TRBD2. The ends lost 0 bases at V and 5 bases at J; junction bases unmatched: 9. Germline CDR1 MGHRA, CDR2 YSYEKL. CDR3 length equals 17 residues. The CDR3, as DNA: TGCGCCAGCAGCCAAGATATTTGGACTAGCGGGCTCCACGAGCAGTACTTC. Encoded protein: CASSQDIWTSGLHEQYF.

This clone is medium-sized. The V and J genes are TRBV7-8 and TRBJ1-1; 8 bases align to TRBD1. Germline CDR1 reads SGHVS; CDR2 reads FQNEAQ. V gave up 2 bases and J gave up 5 bases; unmatched junction bases: 1. The CDR3 runs 13 residues. CDR3 in DNA: TGTGCCAGCAGCTTAACAGGGGGGACTGAAGCTTTCTTT. It translates to CASSLTGGTEAFF.

V gene TRBV9 combines with J gene TRBJ2-7; 8 bases are shared with TRBD1. The CDR3 totals 14 residues. V gave up 3 bases and J gave up 5 bases; unmatched junction bases: 7. CDR1 SGDLS and CDR2 YYNGEE come from the germline V gene. The CDR3 protein is CASSADRERNEQYF. CDR3 nucleotides: TGTGCCAGCAGCGCGGACAGGGAGAGAAACGAGCAGTACTTC. Combining the CDR3 with reference TRBV9 and TRBJ2-7 gives the whole variable domain DSGVTQTPKHLITATGQRVTLRCSPRSGDLSVYWYQQSLDQGLQFLIQYYNGEERAKGNILERFSAQQFPDLHSELNLSSLELGDSALYFCASSADRERNEQYFGPGTRLTVT.

The gene calls are TRBV4-3 and TRBJ2-3; tentative D call: TRBD1 (6 bases). CDR1 is LGHNA and CDR2 is YSLEER in the germline V gene. Between the trimmed V and J ends, which lost 1 base and 2 bases, there was a span of 16 bases. CDR3 length: 17 amino acids. Here the CDR3 reads CASSQAGTHNVTDTQYF. CDR3 bases: TGCGCCAGCAGCCAAGCTGGGACACACAATGTCACAGATACGCAGTATTTT.

The V call is TRBV6-5, the J call TRBJ2-5; D is ambiguous. Germline assignment: CDR1 MNHEY and CDR2 SVGAGI. The CDR3 loop spans 13 amino acids. Trimming left V 6 bases short and J 3 bases short, with 11 bases between. Written as DNA, the CDR3 is TGTGCCAGCAGCAAGAGGACGAAAGAGACCCAGTACTTC. It yields the protein CASSKRTKETQYF.

This chain joins TRBV28 and TRBJ2-7, with D possibly TRBD1 on 5 matching bases. The CDR3 spans 14 residues. V was trimmed by 7 bases and J by 5 bases, leaving 18 bases between them. CDR1 is MDHEN, CDR2 SYDVKM, per germline. The CDR3 bases are TGTGCCAGCATGGCCCCGGGCAGGGCGAACGAGCAGTACTTC. This codes for CASMAPGRANEQYF.